The clone carrying this T cell receptor beta chain came up a few times. Its cognate antigen is unknown. These data belong to a study of T cells after yellow fever vaccination. Study-wide context: Each low-cell-number fraction was prepared by means of SMART-Seq v4 Ultra Low Input. General study findings and limits: There was a small share of clonotypes that showed up in both the CD4 and CD8 compartments. Most primary-vaccination clones reappeared after the booster (approximately 97% CD4, 75% to 90% CD8). High-abundance clonotypes from the bulk population could contaminate FACS-sorted repertoires.

TCRdb ran MiXCR on the 5' RACE reads and lists one entry per CDR3 protein. Seen here are fewer than 350,000 distinct CDR3 sequences, 8.5% to 10% observed once, and the top ten hold more than 15%. V was pared by 0 bases and J by 2 bases, with 3 bases of the junction left unmatched. CDR3 length: 17 residues. CDR1 and CDR2 (germline): SGHAT, FQNNGV. The chain couples TRBV11-2 to TRBJ2-1; TRBD1 aligns across 11 bases. Sequences were derived from PBMCs, sampled on the day of the first yellow fever vaccination. The TCR originated in a man aged 18 to 30 who received the YFV17D yellow fever vaccine. The CDR3 nucleotides are TGTGCCAGCAGCTTAGAGTGGACAGGGGGCCCCTACAATGAGCAGTTCTTC. Residues: CASSLEWTGGPYNEQFF.